This TCR beta chain was obtained from a study of blood T cell repertoires in COVID-19. Across the study: Samples representing acute and convalescent COVID-19 were sourced from the United States, Italy and Spain. Sources were T cells, B-cell-depleted T cells, or PBMCs; the material itself was cDNA or gDNA.

Germline CDR1 and CDR2: LGHDT and YNNKEL (reference sequence). This CDR3 spans 14 amino acids. V lost 4 bases and J lost 2; bases outside the gene matches: 2. Per the original data handling: Amplification of reference gene primers was used by the study to estimate nucleated cell counts. Measured with immunoSEQ multiplex PCR; TCRdb has only the in-frame clones, and not every one. V and J calls and clone size are as listed in that table; D and trimming were resolved from the DNA. The data contain approximately 150,000 clones, roughly 82% of them singletons. The receptor was derived from a woman in her 70s with acute or convalescent COVID-19. Sequencing was performed on peripheral blood. The V gene is TRBV3-1 (or the pseudogene TRBV3-2), the J gene TRBJ1-5, with TRBD1 matching 7 bases. As DNA, the CDR3 is TGTGCCAGCAGCCCCGGGACAGGCAATCAGCCCCAGCATTTT. This encodes CASSPGTGNQPQHF.